This TCR beta chain was sequenced during a study of patients and donors after allogeneic stem cell transplantation. The CDR3 spans 17 residues. Looked up from germline, CDR1 is SEHNR and CDR2 is FQNEAQ (reference sequence). V gave up 1 base and J gave up 4 bases, with 19 bases separating them. This clonotype was recorded at least ten times. MiXCR, applied by TCRdb to the RT-PCR reads, yields one record per CDR3 protein. The sample carries approximately 160,000 distinct CDR3 sequences, approximately 22% recorded once. This TCR was recovered from a human donor who was either an allogeneic HSCT recipient or a stem cell or donor lymphocyte infusion donor (not recorded which). It is not recorded whose cells these are; they may come from a transplant donor. Sequencing was done on a sample of blood, either unsorted or a sorted T cell fraction (not recorded which). This chain uses TRBV7-9 with TRBJ1-2; tentatively, D is TRBD1 (6 bases). CDR3 nucleotides: TGTGCCAGCAGCTTAGAGATTGCGGGGACAAATGGCTATGGCTACACCTTC. Protein sequence: CASSLEIAGTNGYGYTF.